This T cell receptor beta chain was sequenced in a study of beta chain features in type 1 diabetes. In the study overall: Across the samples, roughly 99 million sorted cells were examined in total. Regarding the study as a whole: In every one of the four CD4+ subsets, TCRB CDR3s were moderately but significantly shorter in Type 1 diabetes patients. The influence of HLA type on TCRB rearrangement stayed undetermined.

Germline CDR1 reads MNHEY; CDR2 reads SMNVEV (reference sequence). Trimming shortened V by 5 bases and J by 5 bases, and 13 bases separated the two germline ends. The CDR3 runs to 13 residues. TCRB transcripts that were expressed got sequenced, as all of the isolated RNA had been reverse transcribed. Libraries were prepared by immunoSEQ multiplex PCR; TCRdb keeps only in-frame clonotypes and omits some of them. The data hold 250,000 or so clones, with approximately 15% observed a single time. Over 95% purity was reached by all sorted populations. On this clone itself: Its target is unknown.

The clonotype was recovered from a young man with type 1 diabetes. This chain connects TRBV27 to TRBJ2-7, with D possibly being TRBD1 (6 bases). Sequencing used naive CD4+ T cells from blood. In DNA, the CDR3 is TGTGCCAGCAGTATCGCACAGGGCAACGAGCAGTACTTC. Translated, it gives CASSIAQGNEQYF.